The rows below give T cell receptor beta chains drawn from one sample of a study of CD8 T cells in ankylosing spondylitis. TCRdb ran MiXCR on the 5' RACE reads and lists one entry per CDR3 protein. The sample lists 450,000 to 550,000 distinct CDR3 sequences; about 5.2% were seen once. The sequencing sample was made of blood, either unsorted or a sorted T cell fraction (not recorded which). These receptors were collected from a male donor with ankylosing spondylitis. Both conserved end residues are part of each CDR3. D genes are given only for firm matches. Size values are once, few and many counts, or a class for expanded clones, and some rows have none.

D gene,J gene,V gene,clone size,CDR3 DNA,CDR3 protein
.,TRBJ2-7,TRBV20-1,many,TGCAGTGCTCGTCGGGACCCAACGTCGTACGAGCAGTACTTC,CSARRDPTSYEQYF
TRBD1,TRBJ1-1,TRBV12-3/TRBV12-4,many,TGTGCCAGCAGTAAATACTTGACAGGGCAGAACACTGAAGCTTTCTTT,CASSKYLTGQNTEAFF
.,TRBJ2-2,TRBV28,many,TGTGCCAGCAGTTTAGGTGGAATGGGCAGGGATCACGGGGAGCTGTTTTTT,CASSLGGMGRDHGELFF
TRBD1,TRBJ2-6,TRBV20-1,many,TGCAGTGCTAGAGTGTCATCAGGGGGCGCGACCGGGGCCAACGTCCTGACTTTC,CSARVSSGGATGANVLTF
.,TRBJ1-2,TRBV20-1,.,TGCAGTGCTAACCCTTACCGGGCTCCCTATGGCTACACCTTC,CSANPYRAPYGYTF
.,TRBJ2-5,TRBV20-1,.,TGCAGTGCTAAACCGGGGGTCGAGTCGGAGACCCAGTACTTC,CSAKPGVESETQYF
.,TRBJ2-2,TRBV5-1,many,TGCGCCAGCAGCATGGGGGTGGACGGCGGGGAGCTGTTTTTT,CASSMGVDGGELFF
TRBD2,TRBJ2-7,TRBV7-2,.,TGTGCCAGCAGCTTAACCGGCGGGGGGGTCGGCGAGCAGTACTTC,CASSLTGGGVGEQYF
.,TRBJ2-2,TRBV29-1,many,TGCAGCGTTCTAGACACCGGGGAGCTGTTTTTT,CSVLDTGELFF
.,TRBJ2-2,TRBV12-2,few,TGTGCAAGTCGCCACGGGGAGGGACTTCCGAACACATTTAACACCGGGGAGCTGTTTTTT,CASRHGEGLPNTFNTGELFF